The rows below give T cell receptor beta chains drawn from one sample of a study of blood T cell repertoires in COVID-19. Here immunoSEQ multiplex PCR was the method, and the copy in TCRdb shows in-frame clones only, minus some. Among about 350,000 clones, about 90% were seen once, and the ten largest hold more than 0.9%. The sequenced material came from PBMCs or T cells enriched from blood (not recorded which). The receptors here all came from a woman under 40 who had recovered from COVID-19. Both conserved end residues are part of each CDR3. Fields, in order: J gene, clone size, V gene, D gene, CDR3 DNA, CDR3 protein. A D gene is named only where the DNA matches it firmly. Expanded clones get a size class; other rows say once, few or many, or leave the size out.

j_gene: TRBJ2-7; abundance: .; v_gene: TRBV6-5; d_gene: TRBD2; CDR3nt: TGTGCCAGCAGCCAGGGGCGGGGGGCTTCCTACGAGCAGTACTTC; CDR3aa: CASSQGRGASYEQYF
j_gene: TRBJ1-5; abundance: .; v_gene: TRBV3-1/TRBV3-2; d_gene: TRBD1; CDR3nt: TGTGCCAGCAGCCCACCTACGACAGGGAAATGTAGCAATCAGCCCCAGCATTTT; CDR3aa: CASSPPTTGKCSNQPQHF
j_gene: TRBJ1-3; abundance: .; v_gene: TRBV10-3; d_gene: TRBD1; CDR3nt: TGTGCCATCAGTGAGGCACGGGGACAGGGATCCTCTGGAAACACCATATATTTT; CDR3aa: CAISEARGQGSSGNTIYF
j_gene: TRBJ1-5; abundance: .; v_gene: TRBV12-3/TRBV12-4; d_gene: .; CDR3nt: TGTGCCAGCGCGGAGGGCCAGCCCCAGCATTTT; CDR3aa: CASAEGQPQHF
j_gene: TRBJ2-3; abundance: .; v_gene: TRBV19; d_gene: .; CDR3nt: TGTGCCAGTAGGACTCGGACTATGTCAGATACGCAGTATTTT; CDR3aa: CASRTRTMSDTQYF
j_gene: TRBJ2-4; abundance: .; v_gene: TRBV27; d_gene: .; CDR3nt: TGTGCCAGCAGTCCTAGGATCAGGGTTGCCAAAAACATTCAGTACTTC; CDR3aa: CASSPRIRVAKNIQYF
j_gene: TRBJ1-1; abundance: .; v_gene: TRBV5-5; d_gene: TRBD1; CDR3nt: TGTGCCAGCAGCTTACAGGGGACTGAAGCTTTCTTT; CDR3aa: CASSLQGTEAFF
j_gene: TRBJ2-5; abundance: .; v_gene: TRBV19; d_gene: TRBD1; CDR3nt: TGTGCCAGTAGTACAGGGACAGCCGGTAGCCAGTACTTC; CDR3aa: CASSTGTAGSQYF
j_gene: TRBJ2-2; abundance: few; v_gene: TRBV24-1; d_gene: .; CDR3nt: TGTGCCACCGGCGGGGCGGGGCCGCTTACCGGGGAGCTGTTTTTT; CDR3aa: CATGGAGPLTGELFF
j_gene: TRBJ1-5; abundance: .; v_gene: TRBV7-8; d_gene: .; CDR3nt: TGTGCCAGCAGCTTGCGGGGGGGAATTAGCCAGCCCCAGCATTTT; CDR3aa: CASSLRGGISQPQHF
j_gene: TRBJ2-3; abundance: .; v_gene: TRBV5-1; d_gene: TRBD1; CDR3nt: TGCGCCAGCAGCCGGACAGGGGGCACAGATACGCAGTATTTT; CDR3aa: CASSRTGGTDTQYF
j_gene: TRBJ1-1; abundance: .; v_gene: TRBV2; d_gene: .; CDR3nt: TGTGCCAGCAGTGTTTCTGAAGGGGCCACTGAAGCTTTCTTT; CDR3aa: CASSVSEGATEAFF
j_gene: TRBJ2-3; abundance: once; v_gene: TRBV24-1; d_gene: TRBD2; CDR3nt: TGTGCCACCAGTGAACAGGGACTAGCGGGGACCACAGATACGCAGTATTTT; CDR3aa: CATSEQGLAGTTDTQYF
j_gene: TRBJ1-5; abundance: .; v_gene: TRBV27; d_gene: .; CDR3nt: TGTGCCAGCAGTTTAAAGAGTAGCAATCAGCCCCAGCATTTT; CDR3aa: CASSLKSSNQPQHF
j_gene: TRBJ2-3; abundance: .; v_gene: TRBV2; d_gene: TRBD2; CDR3nt: TGTGCCAGCAGTAAGGGCGGGGGGGACACAGATACGCAGTATTTT; CDR3aa: CASSKGGGDTDTQYF
j_gene: TRBJ1-3; abundance: .; v_gene: TRBV5-3; d_gene: .; CDR3nt: TGTGCCAGAAGCCCCCGGACAGAACGGGGGGACACCATATATTTT; CDR3aa: CARSPRTERGDTIYF
j_gene: TRBJ2-3; abundance: .; v_gene: TRBV7-9; d_gene: TRBD2; CDR3nt: TGTGCCAGCAGAGGACAGCCTAGCGGGGGTGATACGCAGTATTTT; CDR3aa: CASRGQPSGGDTQYF
j_gene: TRBJ2-7; abundance: .; v_gene: TRBV6-5; d_gene: .; CDR3nt: TGTGCCAGCAGGCCCCCTTCCGGGGGCTACGAGCAGTACTTC; CDR3aa: CASRPPSGGYEQYF
j_gene: TRBJ2-5; abundance: .; v_gene: TRBV11-2; d_gene: TRBD2; CDR3nt: TGTGCCAGCAGCTCTGGGACTAGCGGGGGTATGGGTGAGACCCAGTACTTC; CDR3aa: CASSSGTSGGMGETQYF
j_gene: TRBJ2-7; abundance: .; v_gene: TRBV25-1; d_gene: .; CDR3nt: TGTGCCAGCAGTGATATCACAGGCCTCTCCTACGAGCAGTACTTC; CDR3aa: CASSDITGLSYEQYF
j_gene: TRBJ1-1; abundance: .; v_gene: TRBV24-1; d_gene: .; CDR3nt: TGTGCCAGTGAGCTGGACAGACCTAACACTGAAGCTTTCTTT; CDR3aa: CASELDRPNTEAFF
j_gene: TRBJ1-2; abundance: .; v_gene: TRBV19; d_gene: .; CDR3nt: TGTGCCAGTAGTATAGCAGGGGAAGCGAACTATGGCTACACCTTC; CDR3aa: CASSIAGEANYGYTF
j_gene: TRBJ2-5; abundance: .; v_gene: TRBV25-1; d_gene: .; CDR3nt: TGTGCCAGCGGCGTTAGCGGACAAGAGACCCAGTACTTC; CDR3aa: CASGVSGQETQYF
j_gene: TRBJ2-2; abundance: .; v_gene: TRBV27; d_gene: TRBD2; CDR3nt: TGTGCCAGCAGTTACCAAGCGGGGGGCTCGAACACCGGGGAGCTGTTTTTT; CDR3aa: CASSYQAGGSNTGELFF
j_gene: TRBJ1-1; abundance: .; v_gene: TRBV13; d_gene: TRBD1; CDR3nt: TGTGCCAGCAGCCCCACTGAGGGGGCTCCCATGAACACTGAAGCTTTCTTT; CDR3aa: CASSPTEGAPMNTEAFF
j_gene: TRBJ2-1; abundance: .; v_gene: TRBV19; d_gene: TRBD2; CDR3nt: TGTGCCAGTAGTGACAACGGGGGGGCCAGGTTCTACAATGAGCAGTTCTTC; CDR3aa: CASSDNGGARFYNEQFF
j_gene: TRBJ1-4; abundance: .; v_gene: TRBV30; d_gene: .; CDR3nt: TGTGCCATATCCGTGGGGGGAGATGAAAAACTGTTTTTT; CDR3aa: CAISVGGDEKLFF
j_gene: TRBJ1-1; abundance: .; v_gene: TRBV28; d_gene: .; CDR3nt: TGTGCCAGCAGGACCATGGACAAGAACACTGAAGCTTTCTTT; CDR3aa: CASRTMDKNTEAFF
j_gene: TRBJ2-7; abundance: .; v_gene: TRBV5-1; d_gene: TRBD2; CDR3nt: TGCGCCAGCAGCATTAGCGGGGGGGCCGACGAGCAGTACTTC; CDR3aa: CASSISGGADEQYF
j_gene: TRBJ2-1; abundance: .; v_gene: TRBV6-4; d_gene: TRBD2; CDR3nt: TGTGCCAGCAGTGAGCAACCGGGACTAGAGACCTACAATGAGCAGTTCTTC; CDR3aa: CASSEQPGLETYNEQFF
j_gene: TRBJ1-1; abundance: .; v_gene: TRBV12-5; d_gene: .; CDR3nt: TGTGCTAGTGGTTTGGACAGAAATAGTGAAGCTTTCTTT; CDR3aa: CASGLDRNSEAFF
j_gene: TRBJ2-7; abundance: .; v_gene: TRBV11-2; d_gene: .; CDR3nt: TGTGCCAGCAGCCCCGAGACAGTCTCCTACGAGCAGTACTTC; CDR3aa: CASSPETVSYEQYF
j_gene: TRBJ1-4; abundance: .; v_gene: TRBV19; d_gene: .; CDR3nt: TGTGCCAGTAGTCAACCCTACTCAGGTGAAAAACTGTTTTTT; CDR3aa: CASSQPYSGEKLFF
j_gene: TRBJ2-2; abundance: .; v_gene: TRBV11-3; d_gene: .; CDR3nt: TGTGCCAGCAGCTTAGATCAGGATGGGGAGCTGTTTTTT; CDR3aa: CASSLDQDGELFF
j_gene: TRBJ1-3; abundance: few; v_gene: TRBV10-3; d_gene: .; CDR3nt: TGTGCCATCAGTGAGTCGAGGGCGGCAGGGGCTGGAAACACCATATATTTT; CDR3aa: CAISESRAAGAGNTIYF
j_gene: TRBJ1-2; abundance: .; v_gene: TRBV5-1; d_gene: TRBD1; CDR3nt: TGCGCCAGCAGCTCCGAGGGGGGACAGGGGGCCGGCAACTATGGCTACACCTTC; CDR3aa: CASSSEGGQGAGNYGYTF
j_gene: TRBJ2-3; abundance: few; v_gene: TRBV28; d_gene: TRBD2; CDR3nt: TGTGCCAGCAGGGATAGCGGGGGGGCTAGAGATACGCAGTATTTT; CDR3aa: CASRDSGGARDTQYF
j_gene: TRBJ2-7; abundance: .; v_gene: TRBV29-1; d_gene: TRBD1; CDR3nt: TGCAGCGTTGGGGGGACAGGGGATCTCGAGCAGTACTTC; CDR3aa: CSVGGTGDLEQYF
j_gene: TRBJ2-5; abundance: .; v_gene: TRBV6-2/TRBV6-3; d_gene: TRBD1; CDR3nt: TGTGCCAGCAGTCGCCGGGACAGAGAGACCCAGTACTTC; CDR3aa: CASSRRDRETQYF
j_gene: TRBJ1-5; abundance: .; v_gene: TRBV6-5; d_gene: .; CDR3nt: TGTGCCAGCAGTTTATACAGGGTCGATCAGCCCCAGCATTTT; CDR3aa: CASSLYRVDQPQHF
j_gene: TRBJ1-2; abundance: .; v_gene: TRBV6-1; d_gene: .; CDR3nt: TGTGCCAGCAGTGTCCATAGGGGCTATGGCTACACCTTC; CDR3aa: CASSVHRGYGYTF
j_gene: TRBJ2-5; abundance: once; v_gene: TRBV11-2; d_gene: TRBD1; CDR3nt: TGTGCCAGCAGAACCGGGACAGGGCAAGAGACCCAGTACTTC; CDR3aa: CASRTGTGQETQYF
j_gene: TRBJ1-4; abundance: .; v_gene: TRBV9; d_gene: .; CDR3nt: TGTGCCAGCAGCGCTGGGGCTCGGAGTAATGAAAAACTGTTTTTT; CDR3aa: CASSAGARSNEKLFF
j_gene: TRBJ2-1; abundance: .; v_gene: TRBV7-9; d_gene: .; CDR3nt: TGTGCCAGCAGCTCGACGGACTTCTCCTACAATGAGCAGTTCTTC; CDR3aa: CASSSTDFSYNEQFF
j_gene: TRBJ2-7; abundance: .; v_gene: TRBV28; d_gene: TRBD1; CDR3nt: TGTGCCAGCAGTTCTCCGGGACAGGGAACCTACGAGCAGTACTTC; CDR3aa: CASSSPGQGTYEQYF
j_gene: TRBJ1-2; abundance: .; v_gene: TRBV19; d_gene: .; CDR3nt: TGTGCCAGTAGACCGGGGGGTAGCTATGGCTACACCTTC; CDR3aa: CASRPGGSYGYTF